This is a list of T cell receptor beta chains from one sample in a study of blood T cell repertoires in COVID-19. The repertoire was sequenced with immunoSEQ multiplex PCR; TCRdb's copy has only in-frame clones and lacks some. The sample includes about 220,000 clones, about 80% of them seen just once. The specimen was PBMCs or T cells enriched from blood (not recorded which). These receptors all stem from a middle-aged man who had recovered from COVID-19. CDR3s include the opening cysteine and the closing phenylalanine or tryptophan. A D gene is named only where the DNA matches it firmly. A clone size is listed for some rows: how often the clone was seen (once, few, many), or a class if it is expanded.

V,D,J,size,CDR3,DNA
TRBV5-6,-,TRBJ1-1,few,CASSLKAGRLTAEAFF,TGTGCCAGCAGCTTGAAGGCAGGTCGGTTAACGGCTGAAGCTTTCTTT
TRBV9,TRBD2,TRBJ2-5,-,CASSVALLLAGDRETQYF,TGTGCCAGCAGCGTAGCCCTATTACTAGCGGGAGACAGAGAGACCCAGTACTTC
TRBV7-2,-,TRBJ2-3,-,CASSPTTGGADTQYF,TGTGCCAGCAGCCCGACGACTGGGGGCGCAGATACGCAGTATTTT
TRBV19,TRBD1,TRBJ2-3,once,CASSIDRTGVKDTQYF,TGTGCCAGTAGTATAGACAGGACAGGGGTAAAAGATACGCAGTATTTT
TRBV3-1/TRBV3-2,TRBD1,TRBJ1-4,-,CASSQLWTQGKLFF,TGTGCCAGCAGCCAACTGTGGACACAGGGGAAACTGTTTTTT
TRBV2,TRBD2,TRBJ2-3,-,CASRGTSGFPDTQYF,TGTGCCAGCAGGGGGACTAGCGGGTTCCCAGATACGCAGTATTTT
TRBV27,TRBD2,TRBJ2-1,once,CASSLGTSINEQFF,TGTGCCAGCAGTTTGGGGACTAGTATCAATGAGCAGTTCTTC
TRBV4-1,-,TRBJ1-1,many,CASSPSKVLTSKREAFF,TGCGCCAGCAGCCCCTCGAAGGTGCTAACCTCTAAGAGGGAAGCTTTCTTT
TRBV4-1,-,TRBJ1-1,-,CASSQVGGQHAEAFF,TGCGCCAGCAGCCAAGTGGGGGGGCAGCACGCTGAAGCTTTCTTT
TRBV6-5,-,TRBJ2-7,-,CASSRDGEGYEQYF,TGTGCCAGCAGTCGCGACGGGGAAGGCTACGAGCAGTACTTC
TRBV21-1,-,TRBJ1-6,many,CAGRGNSPLHF,TGTGCCGGCCGGGGTAATTCACCCCTCCACTTT
TRBV9,-,TRBJ2-3,-,CASSARQVDTQYF,TGTGCCAGCAGCGCGAGACAGGTAGATACGCAGTATTTT
TRBV21-1,-,TRBJ2-5,-,CASSKKRLTGRQETQYF,TGTGCCAGCAGCAAAAAAAGACTGACAGGGAGACAAGAGACCCAGTACTTC
TRBV19,TRBD2,TRBJ2-2,-,CASLLSAGERTGELFF,TGTGCCAGCCTCTTGTCCGCGGGAGAACGGACCGGGGAGCTGTTTTTT
TRBV5-8,TRBD1,TRBJ2-3,-,CASSLGQGDTQYF,TGTGCCAGCAGCCTCGGACAGGGGGATACGCAGTATTTT
TRBV5-1,-,TRBJ2-7,-,CASSLDSGSPYEQYF,TGCGCCAGCAGCTTGGATTCGGGTTCCCCTTACGAGCAGTACTTC
TRBV27,-,TRBJ2-1,-,CASSLGRYSSYNEQFF,TGTGCCAGCAGTTTAGGCCGCTACAGCTCCTACAATGAGCAGTTCTTC
TRBV7-3,-,TRBJ1-2,-,CASSLTPGSTYGYTF,TGTGCCAGCAGCTTAACGCCGGGGAGTACCTATGGCTACACCTTC
TRBV3-1/TRBV3-2,TRBD1,TRBJ2-5,once,CASSRGTGKETQYF,TGTGCCAGCAGCCGAGGGACAGGGAAAGAGACCCAGTACTTC
TRBV7-2,TRBD2,TRBJ2-3,once,CASSFVSGGVIDTQYF,TGTGCCAGCAGCTTCGTAAGCGGGGGGGTTATAGATACGCAGTATTTT
TRBV5-1,-,TRBJ2-7,-,CASSLEGRGPVGEQYF,TGCGCCAGCAGCTTGGAAGGCAGGGGCCCCGTGGGGGAGCAGTACTTC
TRBV12-3/TRBV12-4,-,TRBJ1-1,once,CASTLFRAEAFF,TGTGCCAGCACCTTATTCAGGGCCGAAGCTTTCTTT
TRBV10-1,TRBD2,TRBJ2-2,-,CASSFSGSAGELFF,TGCGCCAGCAGTTTTAGCGGGAGCGCCGGGGAGCTGTTTTTT
TRBV6-6,-,TRBJ1-5,few,CASSYSANGPQHF,TGTGCCAGCAGTTACTCCGCGAACGGGCCCCAGCATTTT
TRBV11-2,-,TRBJ2-1,-,CASSLDAGSYNEQFF,TGTGCCAGCAGCCTGGATGCGGGCTCCTACAATGAGCAGTTCTTC
TRBV18,TRBD1,TRBJ2-7,-,CASSPLGQGKQYF,TGTGCCAGCTCACCACTCGGACAGGGGAAGCAGTACTTC
TRBV11-2,-,TRBJ2-6,-,CASSLQGSGANVLTF,TGTGCCAGCAGCTTACAGGGGTCTGGGGCCAACGTCCTGACTTTC
TRBV27,-,TRBJ1-6,-,CASSLVREGGALHF,TGTGCCAGCAGTTTAGTCAGGGAAGGCGGTGCCCTCCACTTT
TRBV25-1,-,TRBJ2-1,few,CASSLEPSYNEQFF,TGTGCCAGCAGCTTAGAGCCGTCCTACAATGAGCAGTTCTTC
TRBV28,TRBD2,TRBJ2-3,-,CASSTIAGVFSDTQYF,TGTGCCAGCAGTACTATAGCGGGAGTGTTCTCAGATACGCAGTATTTT
TRBV5-6,-,TRBJ1-1,-,CASSLEVKGRGNTEAFF,TGTGCCAGCAGCTTGGAGGTGAAAGGCAGAGGGAACACTGAAGCTTTCTTT
TRBV18,TRBD1,TRBJ1-6,-,CASSPGQGTGGSPLHF,TGTGCCAGCTCACCTGGACAGGGAACGGGCGGATCACCCCTCCACTTT
TRBV7-8,-,TRBJ1-5,-,CASSSLGGDNQPQHF,TGTGCCAGCAGCAGCCTGGGGGGGGACAATCAGCCCCAGCATTTT
TRBV29-1,-,TRBJ2-6,once,CSAEGGSGANVLTF,TGCAGCGCCGAAGGGGGCTCTGGGGCCAACGTCCTGACTTTC
TRBV28,TRBD1,TRBJ1-5,-,CASKSYRDRGRGQPQHF,TGTGCCAGCAAATCTTATAGGGACAGGGGGCGAGGTCAGCCCCAGCATTTT
TRBV2,TRBD1,TRBJ2-1,-,CASSFDRGPYNEQFF,TGTGCCAGCAGTTTTGACAGGGGACCCTACAATGAGCAGTTCTTC
TRBV5-1,TRBD2,TRBJ2-1,-,CASSRTSGGNEQFF,TGCGCCAGCAGCCGGACTAGCGGGGGCAACGAGCAGTTCTTC
TRBV4-2,-,TRBJ2-3,-,CASSQEQATDTQYF,TGTGCCAGCAGCCAAGAGCAAGCGACGGATACGCAGTATTTT
TRBV24-1,-,TRBJ2-7,once,CATSVRHDSYEQYF,TGTGCCACCAGTGTCCGACACGATTCCTACGAGCAGTACTTC
TRBV7-8,-,TRBJ2-1,-,CASSLASLYNEQFF,TGTGCCAGCAGCTTAGCGTCACTTTACAATGAGCAGTTCTTC